This TCR beta chain came from a study of T cells expressing NK-cell markers. The CDR3 has 16 residues. Germline CDR1 LNHNV, CDR2 YYDKDF (reference sequence). Reprocessing the 5' RACE reads, TCRdb reports a single entry for every CDR3 protein and omits DNA. This sample's table has a few hundred thousand distinct CDR3 sequences. The chain couples TRBV15 to TRBJ2-1. The sequencing sample was made of blood T cells: a sorted CD56 or NKG2C T cell subset, CD4+ or CD8+ T cells, or bulk PBMC T cells (not recorded which). This clonotype was sampled from a man younger than 35 in good health. CDR3 in amino acids: CATSTRSGSSYNEQFF.